This T cell receptor beta chain comes out of a study of neoadjuvant nivolumab and ipilimumab in lung cancer. About this clone: Its cognate antigen is unknown.

TCRdb's copy holds only in-frame clones and misses some; the assay was immunoSEQ multiplex PCR. The sample holds roughly 9,000 clones; roughly 80% are singletons and the top ten take roughly 3.2%. Study-wide findings and caveats: Only two of four nivolumab-treated tumors gained richness and clonality by surgery. Pretherapy blood TCR richness correlated positively with resected tumor richness.

This TCR came from an adult with non-small cell lung cancer. This material consisted of tumor tissue, taken after neoadjuvant nivolumab, alone or with ipilimumab, at or shortly before surgery.

CDR3 nucleotide sequence: TGTGCCAGCAGCTTCGGAGTCCTCTATGGCTACACCTTC. This translates into CASSFGVLYGYTF. V is TRBV7-8 and J is TRBJ1-2; no definite D call. Trimming cost V 3 bases and J 4 bases, with 9 bases left between them. The CDR3 totals 13 residues. In germline, CDR1 is SGHVS, CDR2 FQNEAQ.